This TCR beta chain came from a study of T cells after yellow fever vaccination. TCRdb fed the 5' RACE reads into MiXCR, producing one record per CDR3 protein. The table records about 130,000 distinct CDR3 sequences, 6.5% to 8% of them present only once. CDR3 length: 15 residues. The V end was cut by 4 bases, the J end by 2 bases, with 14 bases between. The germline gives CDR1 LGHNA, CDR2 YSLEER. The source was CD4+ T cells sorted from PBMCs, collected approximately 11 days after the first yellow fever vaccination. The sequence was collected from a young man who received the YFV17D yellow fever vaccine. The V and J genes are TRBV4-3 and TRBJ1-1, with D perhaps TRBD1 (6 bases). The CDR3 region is CASSRRGGGNTEAFF. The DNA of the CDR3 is TGCGCCAGCAGCCGAAGGGGGGGCGGCAACACTGAAGCTTTCTTT.